These 4 T cell receptor beta chains were all obtained from the same sample, sequenced in a study of shared clonotypes between healthy human individuals. Using immunoSEQ multiplex PCR, the repertoire was profiled, and TCRdb retains in-frame clones only, with some absent. The table records some 530,000 clones, more than 65% of them present only once. The specimen sequenced was PBMCs. These receptor sequences come from a woman in her forties in good health. Some clones in this sample may be carry-over from other donors' samples.

The chain employs TRBV7-2 and TRBJ2-1; D remains unclear. Germline V gene lookup returns CDR1 SGHTA and CDR2 FQGNSA. Trimming cost V 3 bases and J 0 bases, with 12 bases left between them. The CDR3 sequence is 16 residues long. Written as DNA, the CDR3 is TGTGCCAGCAGCTTGGGCTTTATGAGCTCCTACAATGAGCAGTTCTTC. Residues: CASSLGFMSSYNEQFF.

The chain joins TRBV14 to TRBJ2-7; D is possibly TRBD2 (7 bases). The CDR3 runs to 14 residues. Trimming pared 4 bases from V and 3 bases from J, leaving 13 bases between. CDR1 and CDR2 (germline): SGHDN, FVKESK. The CDR3 coding sequence is TGTGCCAGCAGCCGAGGAGGGGGGGTCTACGAGCAGTACTTC. Translation: CASSRGGGVYEQYF.

Comment on this clone: With only one base between it and a far larger clone, this is likely a read error. Other DNA variants within this sample encode the same CDR3. CDR3 DNA: TGTGCCAGCAGCCTTGACAGGGAGGTATGCACCTTC. Residues: CASSLDREVCTF. The rearrangement uses TRBV4-2 and TRBJ1-2, with TRBD1 identical over 7 bases. The V and J ends lost 4 bases and 13 bases, in that order; junction bases with no gene match: 9. The CDR3 length is 12 residues. The germline V gene has CDR1 LGHNA and CDR2 YNFKEQ.

The rearrangement links TRBV7-6 to TRBJ2-1, with 7 bases matching TRBD1. Losses at the gene ends were 0 bases for V and 8 bases for J; bases not matched to a gene: 7. This CDR3 comprises 15 residues. Germline V gives CDR1 SGHVS, CDR2 FNYEAQ. CDR3 protein: CASSLAGGGWYEQFF. CDR3 DNA sequence: TGTGCCAGCAGCTTAGCAGGGGGCGGCTGGTATGAGCAGTTCTTC. The full variable domain, with the rest looked up from reference TRBV7-6 and TRBJ2-1, is GAGVSQSPRYKVTKRGQDVALRCDPISGHVSLYWYRQALGQGPEFLTYFNYEAQQDKSGLPNDRFSAERPEGSISTLTIQRTEQRDSAMYRCASSLAGGGWYEQFFGPGTRLTVL.